The 12 T cell receptor beta chains below come from one sample, sequenced in a study of T cell responses to AZD1222 COVID-19 vaccine. Sequenced by immunoSEQ multiplex PCR; TCRdb stores in-frame clones only, minus some. The sample carries 25,000 to 30,000 clones, roughly 90% recorded once. The material was peripheral blood, obtained on day 0 of AZD1222 vaccination. Receptors originate from an adult in good health.

The V gene is TRBV5-1, the J gene TRBJ2-1, with D possibly matching TRBD2 (5 bases). V was clipped by 0 bases and J by 1 base, with 8 bases between them. The length of the CDR3 is 15 residues. Germline CDR1 SGHRS, CDR2 YFSETQ. This CDR3 reads CASSLESGSYNEQFF. CDR3 sequence (DNA): TGCGCCAGCAGCTTGGAAAGCGGTTCCTACAATGAGCAGTTCTTC. The whole variable domain, filled in from reference TRBV5-1 and TRBJ2-1, reads KAGVTQTPRYLIKTRGQQVTLSCSPISGHRSVSWYQQTPGQGLQFLFEYFSETQRNKGNFPGRFSGRQFSNSRSEMNVSTLELGDSALYLCASSLESGSYNEQFFGPGTRLTVL.

The chain carries TRBV2 and TRBJ1-6; perhaps TRBD1 as D (6 bases). Germline assignment: CDR1 SNHLY and CDR2 FYNNEI. CDR3 length: 14 amino acids. The V gene lost 7 bases and the J gene lost 7 bases, with 14 bases spanning the gap. CDR3 coding DNA: TGTGCCAGCATTAACAGGGACTTCAATTCACCCCTCCACTTT. Amino acid sequence: CASINRDFNSPLHF.

The V gene is TRBV3-1 (or the pseudogene TRBV3-2), the J gene TRBJ1-3; D not certain. The CDR3 contains 15 residues. Looked up from germline, CDR1 is LGHDT and CDR2 is YNNKEL (reference sequence). Trimming took 2 bases from V and 0 from J, leaving 8 bases between them. The CDR3 bases are TGTGCCAGCAGCCAACATCAACACTCTGGAAACACCATATATTTT. Residues: CASSQHQHSGNTIYF.

The genes are TRBV4-1 and TRBJ2-7; the D is unclear. The CDR3 runs to 16 residues. Trimming pared 3 bases from V and 0 bases from J, leaving 15 bases between. CDR1 is MGHRA, CDR2 YSYEKL, per germline. Written as DNA, the CDR3 is TGCGCCAGCAGCCAGGGTCCAGAACAGAACTCCTACGAGCAGTACTTC. Protein product: CASSQGPEQNSYEQYF.

The chain joins TRBV11-2 to TRBJ1-4; D not resolved. Deletions cut 5 bases from V and 0 bases from J, with 10 bases between. CDR1 and CDR2 (germline): SGHAT, FQNNGV. The CDR3 consists of 15 residues. CDR3 nucleotide sequence: TGTGCCAGCAGCCTGAGATTCGCAACTAATGAAAAACTGTTTTTT. This gives the protein CASSLRFATNEKLFF.

V gene TRBV20-1 combines with J gene TRBJ1-2; D remains unclear. Germline V gene data show CDR1 as DFQATT and CDR2 as SNEGSKA (reference sequence). The CDR3 runs to 13 residues. V was pared by 3 bases and J by 7 bases, with 15 bases between. CDR3 sequence reads: CSASSSRGRGYTF. The CDR3 nucleotides are TGCAGTGCTAGTTCGTCGCGAGGGCGTGGCTACACCTTC.

The V and J genes are TRBV5-1 and TRBJ1-3; D ambiguous. Germline values: CDR1 SGHRS, CDR2 YFSETQ. Trimming shortened V by 0 bases and J by 4 bases, and 11 bases separated the two germline ends. The CDR3 has 15 residues. CDR3 residues: CASSLALGIGNTIYF. CDR3 sequence (DNA): TGCGCCAGCAGCTTGGCGCTAGGGATCGGAAACACCATATATTTT.

V and J are TRBV5-1 and TRBJ1-5; D unclear. The CDR3 consists of 13 residues. V lost 0 bases, J lost 4 bases, and 5 bases lay in between. CDR1 is SGHRS and CDR2 is YFSETQ in the germline V gene. The CDR3, as DNA: TGCGCCAGCAGCTTGGAAGAGAATCAGCCCCAGCATTTT. This gives the protein CASSLEENQPQHF.

The V and J genes are TRBV24-1 and TRBJ2-1; tentative D call: TRBD1 (5 bases). The CDR3 has 16 amino acids. Germline V CDR1 and CDR2: KGHDR, SFDVKD. Trimming removed 7 bases at V and 8 bases at J, with 23 bases between. The CDR3 loop reads CATRGMWQGKEDEQFF. In DNA form, the CDR3 reads TGTGCCACCAGGGGGATGTGGCAGGGCAAGGAAGATGAGCAGTTCTTC.

V gene TRBV28 combines with J gene TRBJ1-2, with D unresolved. The germline gives CDR1 MDHEN, CDR2 SYDVKM. The V end was cut by 6 bases, the J end by 6 bases, with 5 bases between. There are 10 residues in the CDR3. The CDR3 DNA reads TGTGCCAGCAGCTTTAATGGCTACACCTTC. Amino acids: CASSFNGYTF.

The chain combines TRBV24-1 with TRBJ2-1, with D possibly TRBD1 on 5 matching bases. CDR3 size: 16 residues. Deletions cut 9 bases from V and 2 bases from J, with 19 bases between. Germline V gene data show CDR1 as KGHDR and CDR2 as SFDVKD. This CDR3 reads CATSDPGKGTYNEQFF. The DNA of the CDR3 is TGTGCCACCTCGGACCCAGGGAAAGGTACCTACAATGAGCAGTTCTTC.

The gene calls are TRBV28 and TRBJ2-7; D could derive from TRBD1 or TRBD2 (6 bases each). The V end lost 5 bases, the J end lost 2 bases, and 19 bases lay between the germline ends. CDR3 length: 16 residues. The germline V gene has CDR1 MDHEN and CDR2 SYDVKM. The CDR3 is CASSPLGGLRTYEQYF. The DNA of the CDR3 is TGTGCCAGCAGTCCCCTGGGGGGCCTAAGGACCTACGAGCAGTACTTC.